One sample yielded the 10 T cell receptor beta chains listed below, sequenced in a study of cytomegalovirus exposure and HLA in healthy donors (dated by TCRdb to about 2017). Libraries came from the immunoSEQ multiplex PCR assay. A mixture of 60 forward primers for TCR Vbeta segments and 13 reverse primers for TCR Jbeta segments was used in the multiplex PCR. Entries here come from immuneACCESS through TCRdb and include only in-frame sequences with V and J called. Some clones fail to appear in such tables; in the studies checked, an unresolved V gene covers under half of the shortfall, and the cause of the remainder is unknown. The sample table shows about 150,000 clones, and around 63% are seen once. About 1.5% of the sample is in the top ten clones. Sequencing input: PBMCs. Receptors were obtained from a human donor in good health.

CDR3 residues: CASSQDRGLAKNIQYF. The DNA for the CDR3 is TGCGCCAGCAGCCAAGACAGGGGGCTAGCCAAAAACATTCAGTACTTC. The rearrangement links TRBV4-3 to TRBJ2-4; 8 bases match TRBD1. Trimming cost V 0 bases and J 0 bases; bases outside gene matches: 1. In germline, CDR1 is LGHNA, CDR2 YSLEER. The CDR3 has 16 amino acids.

This clone has just a few counts. This rearrangement joins TRBV4-2 to TRBJ1-3; a possible D gene is TRBD1 (5 bases). With 3 bases removed from V and 0 bases from J, the gap between germline ends came to 12 bases. The germline CDR1 and CDR2 sequences are LGHNA and YNFKEQ. The CDR3 spans 16 residues. CDR3 bases: TGTGCCAGCAGCCATCCGCAGGGCGGCTCTGGAAACACCATATATTTT. The encoded protein is CASSHPQGGSGNTIYF.

This clone occurred a few times. This chain links TRBV5-1 with TRBJ2-3, with D possibly TRBD1 on 6 matching bases. Germline CDR1 and CDR2: SGHRS and YFSETQ. Trimming left V 4 bases short and J 2 bases short, with 14 bases between. The CDR3 loop spans 15 amino acids. The CDR3 region is CASSLTGSFTDTQYF. The CDR3 nucleotides are TGCGCCAGCAGCCTGACAGGCTCTTTCACAGATACGCAGTATTTT. The whole variable domain, filled in from reference TRBV5-1 and TRBJ2-3, reads KAGVTQTPRYLIKTRGQQVTLSCSPISGHRSVSWYQQTPGQGLQFLFEYFSETQRNKGNFPGRFSGRQFSNSRSEMNVSTLELGDSALYLCASSLTGSFTDTQYFGPGTRLTVL.

This clone was detected only a few times. Within the sample, other DNA sequences also encode this same CDR3. The rearrangement uses TRBV27 and TRBJ2-1; no reliable D call. The germline CDR1 and CDR2 sequences are MNHEY and SMNVEV (reference sequence). The germline V and J ends were trimmed by 6 bases and 0 bases, with 6 bases remaining between them. CDR3 length: 13 amino acids. The CDR3 loop is CASSLSSYNEQFF. DNA of the CDR3: TGTGCCAGCAGCCTTAGCTCCTACAATGAGCAGTTCTTC.

This chain uses TRBV10-3 with TRBJ2-7; 8 bases line up with TRBD2. The CDR3 sequence is 12 residues long. Trimming took 6 bases from V and 3 from J; bases not matched to a gene: 1. Germline values: CDR1 ENHRY, CDR2 SYGVKD. The CDR3 bases are TGTGCCATCAGAACTAGCGGCTACGAGCAGTACTTC. This codes for CAIRTSGYEQYF.

V usage is TRBV2 and J usage is TRBJ2-1, with TRBD2 identical over 14 bases. The CDR3 covers 15 residues. CDR1 and CDR2 from the germline V gene are SNHLY and FYNNEI. The ends lost 2 bases at V and 8 bases at J; junction bases unmatched: 2. CDR3 sequence: CASSEWGLAGDEQFF. CDR3 nucleotide sequence: TGTGCCAGCAGTGAATGGGGACTAGCGGGAGATGAGCAGTTCTTC. The complete variable domain, with remaining parts taken from reference TRBV2 and TRBJ2-1, reads EPEVTQTPSHQVTQMGQEVILRCVPISNHLYFYWYRQILGQKVEFLVSFYNNEISEKSEIFDDQFSVERPDGSNFTLKIRSTKLEDSAMYFCASSEWGLAGDEQFFGPGTRLTVL.

V and J are TRBV7-6 and TRBJ2-2; the D is unclear. This CDR3 contains 15 residues. CDR1 is SGHVS and CDR2 is FNYEAQ in the germline V gene. V lost 5 bases and J lost 3, with 13 bases in between. CDR3: CASSTPDSYTGELFF. CDR3 DNA sequence: TGTGCCAGCAGCACCCCAGACTCCTACACCGGGGAGCTGTTTTTT.

This chain links TRBV5-1 with TRBJ2-3; D not certain. CDR3 length: 13 residues. Trimming removed 3 bases from V and 5 bases from J, with 10 bases in between. Germline lookup yields CDR1 SGHRS and CDR2 YFSETQ. The CDR3 bases are TGCGCCAGCAGCTCCAACTACATAGATACGCAGTATTTT. Encoded protein: CASSSNYIDTQYF.

The chain combines TRBV6-5 with TRBJ1-1; possible D gene TRBD1, 5 bases. Looked up from germline, CDR1 is MNHEY and CDR2 is SVGAGI. This CDR3 comprises 16 residues. The V gene lost 0 bases and the J gene lost 7 bases, with 18 bases spanning the gap. CDR3 protein: CASSYSVDSPTDEAFF. The CDR3 DNA reads as TGTGCCAGCAGTTACTCTGTCGACAGCCCAACGGATGAAGCTTTCTTT.

The V gene is TRBV4-1, the J gene TRBJ2-5; 8 bases fit TRBD1. J lost 5 bases, V lost 3 bases, and 5 bases had no gene match. Germline CDR1 reads MGHRA; CDR2 reads YSYEKL. There are 14 residues in the CDR3. DNA of the CDR3: TGCGCCAGCAGCCAGGGGGGACAGGTCGAGACCCAGTACTTC. Its protein product is CASSQGGQVETQYF.